This passage covers 27 T cell receptor beta chains from one sample sequenced in a study of beta chain features in type 1 diabetes. Their specific antigens are unknown. Expressed TCRB transcripts were sequenced because the isolated RNA had all been reverse transcribed beforehand. Generated by immunoSEQ multiplex PCR, the TCRdb table keeps only in-frame clones and is missing some. The sample lists 500,000 to 850,000 clones; roughly an eighth were seen once. Findings and limits, study-wide: Among all four CD4+ subsets, Type 1 diabetes patients had TCRB CDR3s that were moderately but significantly shorter.

The sample comprised naive CD4+ T cells from blood. All receptors derive from a man between 18 and 29 years old with type 1 diabetes.

The chain uses TRBV25-1 and TRBJ2-1, with D perhaps assigned TRBD1 or TRBD2 (6 bases each). Trimming shortened V by 1 base and J by 3 bases, and 19 bases separated the two germline ends. Germline V CDR1 and CDR2: MGHDK, SYGVNS. The CDR3 is 18 residues long. The CDR3 region has the DNA TGTGCCAGCAGTGAATCCAGGGGAGGACGGATCGGCTACAATGAGCAGTTCTTC. Translating gives CASSESRGGRIGYNEQFF.

This clone was seen more than once but under ten times. This chain connects TRBV30 to TRBJ2-1; TRBD1 matches at 7 bases. The CDR3 spans 14 residues. J was trimmed by 5 bases and V by 2 bases; bases with no gene match: 6. In germline, CDR1 is GTSNPN, CDR2 SVGIG (reference sequence). The CDR3 DNA reads TGTGCCTGGAGTCTGGGGACAGTCAACAATGAGCAGTTCTTC. Its translation: CAWSLGTVNNEQFF. The entire variable domain, with the rest obtained from reference TRBV30 and TRBJ2-1, is as follows: SQTIHQWPATLVQPVGSPLSLECTVEGTSNPNLYWYRQAAGRGLQLLFYSVGIGQISSEVPQNLSASRPQDRQFILSSKKLLLSDSGFYLCAWSLGTVNNEQFFGPGTRLTVL.

There are a few counts of this clone. This sample also contains other DNA sequences that code for the same CDR3. The chain joins TRBV5-1 to TRBJ2-7, with D hard to call. V was clipped by 2 bases and J by 4 bases, with 7 bases between them. The CDR3 is made up of 12 amino acids. Germline V gene sequence: CDR1 SGHRS, CDR2 YFSETQ. CDR3 in amino acids: CASSLEGYEQYF. The CDR3 bases are TGCGCCAGCAGCTTAGAAGGGTACGAGCAGTACTTC. Filled out from reference TRBV5-1 and TRBJ2-7, the complete variable domain reads KAGVTQTPRYLIKTRGQQVTLSCSPISGHRSVSWYQQTPGQGLQFLFEYFSETQRNKGNFPGRFSGRQFSNSRSEMNVSTLELGDSALYLCASSLEGYEQYFGPGTRLTVT.

The V call is TRBV7-9, the J call TRBJ2-1; a possible D gene is TRBD1 (6 bases). CDR3 length equals 15 residues. CDR1 is SEHNR, CDR2 FQNEAQ, per germline (reference sequence). V lost 3 bases, J lost 5 bases, and 14 bases lay in between. Written as DNA, the CDR3 is TGTGCCAGCAGCTTGAGGATGTGGACAGACAATGAGCAGTTCTTC. Translating gives CASSLRMWTDNEQFF.

The chain employs TRBV30 and TRBJ2-7; TRBD1 aligns across 8 bases. Trimming cost V 1 base and J 10 bases; bases outside gene matches: 9. CDR3 length: 13 amino acids. CDR1 GTSNPN and CDR2 SVGIG come from the germline V gene (reference sequence). CDR3 bases: TGTGCCTGGAGTGAGATTGGACAGGGATATCAGTACTTC. It encodes CAWSEIGQGYQYF.

Only a few counts were recorded for this clone. J is TRBJ2-2 and V is TRBV30; perhaps TRBD1 as D (7 bases). The V and J ends lost 1 base and 7 bases respectively, with 10 bases between them. CDR1 is GTSNPN, CDR2 SVGIG, per germline (reference sequence). The CDR3 spans 13 residues. CDR3 amino acids: CAWSARGVGELFF. CDR3 nucleotide sequence: TGTGCCTGGAGTGCCAGGGGGGTCGGGGAGCTGTTTTTT.

This clone has just a few counts. V and J are TRBV6-5 and TRBJ2-7; either TRBD1 or TRBD2 may fit D (5 bases each). Germline CDR1 is MNHEY and CDR2 is SVGAGI. The CDR3 consists of 15 residues. CDR3 loop: CASKNDIGDAYEQYF. CDR3 nucleotides: TGTGCTTCAAAAAACGACATAGGGGACGCCTACGAGCAGTACTTC.

In its sample, this clone was seen a few times. The V and J genes are TRBV9 and TRBJ2-3, with 7 bases matching TRBD1. The germline V gene has CDR1 SGDLS and CDR2 YYNGEE. The CDR3 sequence is 15 residues long. V was pared by 3 bases and J by 2 bases, with 6 bases of the junction left unmatched. This CDR3 is CASSAGTAYTDTQYF. The CDR3 DNA sequence: TGTGCCAGCAGCGCTGGGACAGCCTACACAGATACGCAGTATTTT. The variable domain in full, completed from reference TRBV9 and TRBJ2-3, reads DSGVTQTPKHLITATGQRVTLRCSPRSGDLSVYWYQQSLDQGLQFLIQYYNGEERAKGNILERFSAQQFPDLHSELNLSSLELGDSALYFCASSAGTAYTDTQYFGPGTRLTVL.

The genes are TRBV6-6 and TRBJ2-3; no clear D gene. V lost 1 base to trimming and J lost 4 bases, with 6 bases between them. Germline V CDR1 and CDR2: MNHNY, SVGAGI (reference sequence). This CDR3 has 13 amino acids. Written as DNA, the CDR3 is TGTGCCAGCAGTTACTTTGGGGCAGATACGCAGTATTTT. Translated: CASSYFGADTQYF.

This clone was seen a few times. Written as DNA, the CDR3 is TGTGCCATCCTTGCCGGGATTGGGTCACCCCTCCACTTT. It is translated as CAILAGIGSPLHF. The chain couples TRBV10-3 to TRBJ1-6; D is ambiguous. Germline lookup yields CDR1 ENHRY and CDR2 SYGVKD. The CDR3 is 13 residues long. The V end lost 8 bases, the J end lost 10 bases, and 15 bases lay between the germline ends.

About this clone: The same CDR3 arises from other DNA sequences in this sample as well. The rearrangement links TRBV7-2 to TRBJ2-2; 10 bases align to TRBD2. The CDR3 contains 14 residues. The germline gives CDR1 SGHTA, CDR2 FQGNSA. V was pared by 8 bases and J by 4 bases, with 4 bases of the junction left unmatched. The CDR3 coding sequence is TGTGCCAGCGGGCGGACTAGCGGCACCGGGGAGCTGTTTTTT. Its protein is CASGRTSGTGELFF.

This chain uses TRBV19 with TRBJ2-5; 7 bases agree with TRBD2. V lost 6 bases, J lost 5 bases, and 12 bases stayed unmatched. Germline V gene lookup returns CDR1 LNHDA and CDR2 SQIVND (reference sequence). The CDR3 loop spans 15 amino acids. The CDR3 bases are TGTGCCAGTAGCTACTCCGGGGACTACGGGGAGACCCAGTACTTC. As protein: CASSYSGDYGETQYF.

On this clone itself: Within the sample, other DNA sequences also encode this same CDR3. The chain has TRBV11-2 and TRBJ2-3, with D possibly being TRBD1 (5 bases). Trimming took off 5 bases at V and 1 base at J, with 7 bases between the two ends. The V gene's germline CDR1 is SGHAT and CDR2 FQNNGV. This CDR3 has 13 residues. Written as DNA, the CDR3 is TGTGCCAGCAGCGCACAGGGCACAGATACGCAGTATTTT. Protein sequence: CASSAQGTDTQYF.

This clone was seen a handful of times. This rearrangement joins TRBV6-5 to TRBJ2-7; no firm D call. Trimming removed 2 bases at V and 3 bases at J, with 17 bases between. The CDR3 sequence is 16 residues long. Germline loops: CDR1 MNHEY, CDR2 SVGAGI. The CDR3 here is CASSYDLDSRVYEQYF. CDR3 nucleotide sequence: TGTGCCAGCAGTTACGATTTAGATAGTAGGGTCTACGAGCAGTACTTC.

This clone was seen more than once but under ten times. The J gene is TRBJ2-7, the V gene TRBV6-5, with D perhaps given as TRBD1 or TRBD2 (5 bases each). Trimming stripped 1 base from V and 2 bases from J, with 9 bases between. CDR3 length: 14 amino acids. Per germline, CDR1 MNHEY and CDR2 SVGAGI. In DNA form, the CDR3 reads TGTGCCAGCAGTTACTTCGGGGCCGCCTACGAGCAGTACTTC. It yields the protein CASSYFGAAYEQYF.

V is TRBV2 and J is TRBJ1-5; possible D gene TRBD1, 5 bases. Looked up from germline, CDR1 is SNHLY and CDR2 is FYNNEI. The CDR3 length is 13 residues. Trimming shortened V by 8 bases and J by 7 bases, and 15 bases separated the two germline ends. Here the CDR3 DNA reads TGTGCCAGCTACCGGGGCGGAGGGCAGCCCCAGCATTTT. Residues: CASYRGGGQPQHF. Full variable domain (missing parts from reference TRBV2 and TRBJ1-5): EPEVTQTPSHQVTQMGQEVILRCVPISNHLYFYWYRQILGQKVEFLVSFYNNEISEKSEIFDDQFSVERPDGSNFTLKIRSTKLEDSAMYFCASYRGGGQPQHFGDGTRLSIL.

This chain links TRBV4-2 with TRBJ1-6; perhaps TRBD1 as D (5 bases). Trimming cost V 4 bases and J 6 bases, with 10 bases left between them. The CDR3 length is 14 residues. Germline V gene lookup returns CDR1 LGHNA and CDR2 YNFKEQ. DNA for the CDR3: TGTGCCAGCAGCCGACAGACGGTTAATTCACCCCTCCACTTT. Its translation: CASSRQTVNSPLHF.

Only a few counts were recorded for this clone. V is TRBV4-2 and J is TRBJ1-6; maybe TRBD1 (5 bases). Germline CDR1 LGHNA, CDR2 YNFKEQ. This CDR3 has 15 residues. V was pared by 4 bases and J by 7 bases, with 14 bases between. The CDR3 sequence is CASSPDRGANSPLHF. The CDR3 DNA reads as TGTGCCAGCAGCCCAGACCGAGGGGCGAATTCACCCCTCCACTTT.

This clone was counted between two and nine times. V gene TRBV5-1 combines with J gene TRBJ2-1; D ambiguous. The CDR3 has 14 amino acids. V dropped 5 bases and J dropped 4 bases, with 13 bases sitting between them. The germline CDR1 and CDR2 sequences are SGHRS and YFSETQ. CDR3 DNA: TGCGCCAGCAGTCCTATAGGTCGGTACAATGAGCAGTTCTTC. Its translation is CASSPIGRYNEQFF. The full variable domain, rest sourced from reference TRBV5-1 and TRBJ2-1, is KAGVTQTPRYLIKTRGQQVTLSCSPISGHRSVSWYQQTPGQGLQFLFEYFSETQRNKGNFPGRFSGRQFSNSRSEMNVSTLELGDSALYLCASSPIGRYNEQFFGPGTRLTVL.

The chain combines TRBV19 with TRBJ1-5, with TRBD1 as a possible D gene (6 bases). V was trimmed by 5 bases and J by 5 bases, leaving 10 bases between them. Germline V gene lookup returns CDR1 LNHDA and CDR2 SQIVND (reference sequence). The CDR3 runs to 13 residues. The CDR3 DNA sequence: TGTGCCAGTAGTGGGAACAGGGATCAGCCCCAGCATTTT. It specifies CASSGNRDQPQHF. Supplemented by reference TRBV19 and TRBJ1-5, the full variable domain reads DGGITQSPKYLFRKEGQNVTLSCEQNLNHDAMYWYRQDPGQGLRLIYYSQIVNDFQKGDIAEGYSVSREKKESFPLTVTSAQKNPTAFYLCASSGNRDQPQHFGDGTRLSIL.

This clone was counted only a few times. The rearrangement joins TRBV9 to TRBJ1-5, with 8 bases aligning to TRBD1. There are 15 residues in the CDR3. With V trimmed by 3 bases and J by 4 bases, 6 bases remained unmatched. The V gene's germline CDR1 is SGDLS and CDR2 YYNGEE. For the CDR3, the DNA is TGTGCCAGCAGCGGGACAGGGAGAGGGAATCAGCCCCAGCATTTT. It is translated as CASSGTGRGNQPQHF.

In this sample, this clone turned up a few times. The rearrangement uses TRBV19 and TRBJ2-1, with 8 bases lining up with TRBD2. The CDR3 spans 16 residues. Unmatched junction bases numbered 13, after V lost 5 bases and J lost 7 bases. The germline gives CDR1 LNHDA, CDR2 SQIVND (reference sequence). This CDR3 is CASSSTSAVVGNEQFF. In DNA form, the CDR3 reads TGTGCCAGTAGTTCGACTAGCGCGGTAGTCGGGAATGAGCAGTTCTTC.

The chain employs TRBV5-6 and TRBJ1-1; D may be TRBD1 (6 bases). The CDR3 totals 15 residues. Germline loops: CDR1 SGHDT, CDR2 YYEEEE. Trimming removed 4 bases at V and 1 base at J, with 14 bases between. The CDR3 sequence: CASSSFGQPNTEAFF. CDR3 nucleotides: TGTGCCAGCAGCAGTTTTGGACAGCCGAACACTGAAGCTTTCTTT. The variable domain in full, with the rest retrieved from reference TRBV5-6 and TRBJ1-1, is DAGVTQSPTHLIKTRGQQVTLRCSPKSGHDTVSWYQQALGQGPQFIFQYYEEEERQRGNFPDRFSGHQFPNYSSELNVNALLLGDSALYLCASSSFGQPNTEAFFGQGTRLTVV.

As regards this clone: Other DNA sequences from this sample encode an identical CDR3 as well. This chain joins TRBV18 and TRBJ2-7, with D possibly being TRBD2 (5 bases). The CDR3 covers 13 residues. Germline V gene data show CDR1 as KGHSH and CDR2 as LQKENI. Deletions cut 3 bases from V and 3 bases from J, with 9 bases between. The CDR3 DNA is TGTGCCAGCTCACCCCCCGGGGACTACGAGCAGTACTTC. This encodes CASSPPGDYEQYF.

The chain joins TRBV29-1 to TRBJ1-2; possibly TRBD1 for D (5 bases). Germline loops: CDR1 SQVTM, CDR2 ANQGSEA. V was cut by 4 bases and J by 3 bases, with 12 bases left in between. The CDR3 spans 13 residues. The CDR3 region is CSVGKGGDYGYTF. The CDR3 DNA is TGCAGCGTTGGGAAGGGAGGGGACTATGGCTACACCTTC.

The chain employs TRBV19 and TRBJ1-2, with 7 bases lining up with TRBD1. Germline loops: CDR1 LNHDA, CDR2 SQIVND (reference sequence). The CDR3 spans 14 residues. V dropped 4 bases and J dropped 4; count of bases not matched to a gene: 6. The CDR3: CASSTSWDSYGYTF. The CDR3 region has the DNA TGTGCCAGTAGTACTTCGTGGGACAGCTATGGCTACACCTTC.

This clone came up a few times. V and J are TRBV2 and TRBJ1-1, with TRBD1 matching 8 bases. V shed 1 base, J shed 5 bases, and the junction held 6 bases outside the gene matches. This CDR3 contains 15 residues. Per germline, CDR1 SNHLY and CDR2 FYNNEI. The CDR3 DNA sequence: TGTGCCAGCAGTGAAGGACAGGGGATGGATACTGAAGCTTTCTTT. It translates to CASSEGQGMDTEAFF.